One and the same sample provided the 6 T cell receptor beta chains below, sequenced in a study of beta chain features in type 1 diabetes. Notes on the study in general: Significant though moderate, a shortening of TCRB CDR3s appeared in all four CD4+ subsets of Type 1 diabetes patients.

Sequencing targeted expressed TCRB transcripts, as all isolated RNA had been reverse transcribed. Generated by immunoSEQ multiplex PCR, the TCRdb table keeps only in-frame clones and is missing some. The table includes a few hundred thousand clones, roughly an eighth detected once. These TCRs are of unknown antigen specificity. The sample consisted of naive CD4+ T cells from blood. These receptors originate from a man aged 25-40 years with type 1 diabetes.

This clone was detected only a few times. CDR3 sequence reads: CASSLASGVQDRYYEQYF. CDR3 DNA: TGCGCCAGCAGCTTGGCCTCCGGGGTACAAGACAGGTACTACGAGCAGTACTTC. The rearrangement joins TRBV5-1 to TRBJ2-7; a possible D gene is TRBD1 (6 bases). The CDR3 sequence is 18 residues long. The V gene lost 0 bases and the J gene lost 3 bases, with 22 bases spanning the gap. Germline-derived CDR1 and CDR2 are SGHRS and YFSETQ.

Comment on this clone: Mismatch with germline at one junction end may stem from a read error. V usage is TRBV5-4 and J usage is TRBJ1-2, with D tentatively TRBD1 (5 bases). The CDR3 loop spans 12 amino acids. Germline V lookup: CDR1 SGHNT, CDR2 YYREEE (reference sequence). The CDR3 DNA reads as TGTGCCAGCAGCTCCGACAGTCTTGGCTACGCCTTC. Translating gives CASSSDSLGYAF. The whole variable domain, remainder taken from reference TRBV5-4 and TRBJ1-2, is ETGVTQSPTHLIKTRGQQVTLRCSSQSGHNTVSWYQQALGQGPQFIFQYYREEENGRGNFPPRFSGLQFPNYSSELNVNALELDDSALYLCASSSDSLGYAFGSGTRLTVV.

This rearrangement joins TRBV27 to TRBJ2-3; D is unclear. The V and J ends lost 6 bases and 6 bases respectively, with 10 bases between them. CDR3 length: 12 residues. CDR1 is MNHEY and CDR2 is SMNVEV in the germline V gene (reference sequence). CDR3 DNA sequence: TGTGCCAGCAGCTACGGGTGGGATACGCAGTATTTT. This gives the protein CASSYGWDTQYF.

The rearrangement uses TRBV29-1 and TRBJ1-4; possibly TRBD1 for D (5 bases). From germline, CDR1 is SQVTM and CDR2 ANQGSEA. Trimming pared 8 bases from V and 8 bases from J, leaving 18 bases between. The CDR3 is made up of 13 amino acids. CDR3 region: CSIPEQGSEKLFF. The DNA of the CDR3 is TGCAGCATCCCCGAGCAGGGTTCGGAAAAACTGTTTTTT.

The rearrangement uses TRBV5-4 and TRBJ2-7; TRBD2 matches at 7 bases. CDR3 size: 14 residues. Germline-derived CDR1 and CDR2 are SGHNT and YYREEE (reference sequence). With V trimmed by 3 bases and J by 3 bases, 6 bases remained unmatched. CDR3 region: CASSSPGLNYEQYF. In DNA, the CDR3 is TGTGCCAGCAGCTCGCCGGGACTAAACTACGAGCAGTACTTC.

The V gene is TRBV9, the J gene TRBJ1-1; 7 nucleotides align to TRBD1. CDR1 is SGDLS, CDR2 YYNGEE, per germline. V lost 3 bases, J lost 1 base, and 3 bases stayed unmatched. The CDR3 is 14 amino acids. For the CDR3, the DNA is TGTGCCAGCAGCGGGACAGGAGGGAACACTGAAGCTTTCTTT. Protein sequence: CASSGTGGNTEAFF.